The rows below give T cell receptor beta chains drawn from one sample of a study of blood T cell repertoires in COVID-19. Sequenced by immunoSEQ multiplex PCR; TCRdb stores in-frame clones only, minus some. This table holds tens of thousands of clones, 78% found once. The material sequenced was peripheral blood. Receptors originate from a human donor in a cohort sampled during active COVID-19. Both conserved end residues are part of each CDR3. A D gene is named only where the DNA matches it firmly. Expanded clones are given a class, and other clones once, few, many or no size at all.

NA,TRBJ2-1,TRBD2,TRBV7-9,CASSHLAGGPYNEQFF,TGTGCCAGCAGCCACTTAGCGGGGGGGCCCTACAATGAGCAGTTCTTC
NA,TRBJ1-1,NA,TRBV29-1,CSVGGGPEAFF,TGCAGCGTTGGAGGAGGGCCCGAAGCTTTCTTT
NA,TRBJ1-2,NA,TRBV7-8,CASSLGNQEYGYTF,TGTGCCAGCAGCTTAGGTAACCAGGAATATGGCTACACCTTC
NA,TRBJ1-6,TRBD1,TRBV6-5,CAGTRQGQGSPLHF,TGTGCCGGAACACGACAGGGGCAGGGTTCACCCCTCCACTTT
NA,TRBJ2-3,TRBD1,TRBV6-6,CASSLSYGTGSTDTQYF,TGTGCCAGCAGTCTATCCTACGGGACAGGGAGCACAGATACGCAGTATTTT
NA,TRBJ1-6,TRBD1,TRBV5-4,CASSPTGQSNSPLHF,TGTGCCAGCAGTCCCACGGGACAGTCAAATTCACCCCTCCACTTT
NA,TRBJ2-2,NA,TRBV7-2,CASSLALGPTGELFF,TGTGCCAGCAGCTTAGCCCTAGGTCCGACCGGGGAGCTGTTTTTT
NA,TRBJ2-3,TRBD2,TRBV6-5,CASTYTSGGTDTQYF,TGTGCCAGCACCTATACTAGCGGGGGCACAGATACGCAGTATTTT
once,TRBJ2-2,NA,TRBV27,CASSFETPTGELFF,TGTGCCAGCAGTTTTGAGACACCCACCGGGGAGCTGTTTTTT
NA,TRBJ2-3,TRBD1,TRBV7-6,CASSLGGQGASTDTQYF,TGTGCCAGCAGCTTAGGGGGACAGGGGGCTTCAACAGATACGCAGTATTTT
once,TRBJ2-2,TRBD2,TRBV30,CAWHLSSGSPGELFF,TGTGCCTGGCACCTGTCTAGCGGGAGCCCCGGGGAGCTGTTTTTT
NA,TRBJ2-2,TRBD2,TRBV4-1,CASSQDGYGGASGELFF,TGCGCCAGCAGCCAAGATGGGTACGGGGGGGCAAGCGGGGAGCTGTTTTTT
few,TRBJ1-1,NA,TRBV11-2,CASSSLTGTEAFF,TGTGCCAGCAGCTCCCTTACAGGCACTGAAGCTTTCTTT
NA,TRBJ1-4,TRBD1,TRBV6-5,CASSWTGGGDEKLFF,TGTGCCAGCAGTTGGACAGGGGGCGGTGATGAAAAACTGTTTTTT
NA,TRBJ2-1,TRBD2,TRBV2,CASRTLTSGRGGEQFF,TGTGCCAGCAGGACGCTGACTAGCGGGAGAGGAGGGGAGCAGTTCTTC
NA,TRBJ1-2,NA,TRBV3-1/TRBV3-2,CASSQGGPGGGSSTGYTF,TGTGCCAGCAGCCAAGGGGGCCCCGGGGGTGGGTCATCTACGGGCTACACCTTC
NA,TRBJ1-2,NA,TRBV5-6,CASSFPGQGYGYTF,TGTGCCAGCAGCTTCCCCGGCCAGGGCTACGGCTACACCTTC
few,TRBJ1-4,TRBD1,TRBV4-3,CASSQDKGTGPTNEKLFF,TGCGCCAGCAGCCAAGATAAAGGGACAGGTCCAACTAATGAAAAACTGTTTTTT
NA,TRBJ1-1,TRBD1,TRBV18,CASSPTEGAGNTEAFF,TGTGCCAGCTCACCCACGGAGGGGGCTGGGAACACTGAAGCTTTCTTT
NA,TRBJ1-6,NA,TRBV4-3,CASSPGRRWTNSPLHF,TGCGCCAGCAGCCCCGGGAGGCGGTGGACAAATTCACCCCTCCACTTT
NA,TRBJ2-1,NA,TRBV12-3/TRBV12-4,CASSRYDNEQFF,TGTGCCAGCAGTCGTTATGACAATGAGCAGTTCTTC
once,TRBJ2-3,TRBD2,TRBV7-9,CASSLALAGGADTQYF,TGTGCCAGCAGCTTAGCTTTAGCGGGGGGGGCAGATACGCAGTATTTT
NA,TRBJ1-1,NA,TRBV6-2/TRBV6-3,CASSQAGGGRSTEAFF,TGTGCCAGCAGTCAAGCTGGGGGAGGGAGATCCACTGAAGCTTTCTTT